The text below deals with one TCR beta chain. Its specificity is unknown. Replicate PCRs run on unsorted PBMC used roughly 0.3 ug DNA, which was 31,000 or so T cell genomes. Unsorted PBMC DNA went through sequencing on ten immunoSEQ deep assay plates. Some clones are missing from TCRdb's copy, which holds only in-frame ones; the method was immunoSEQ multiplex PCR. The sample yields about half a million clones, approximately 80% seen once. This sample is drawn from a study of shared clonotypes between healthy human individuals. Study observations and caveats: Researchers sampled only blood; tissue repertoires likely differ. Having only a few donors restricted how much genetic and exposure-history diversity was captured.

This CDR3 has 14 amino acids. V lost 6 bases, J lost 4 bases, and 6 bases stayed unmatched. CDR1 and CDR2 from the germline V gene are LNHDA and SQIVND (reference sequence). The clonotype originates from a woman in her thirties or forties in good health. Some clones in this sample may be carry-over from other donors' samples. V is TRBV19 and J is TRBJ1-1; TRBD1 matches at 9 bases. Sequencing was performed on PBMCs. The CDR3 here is CASRAGTGITEAFF. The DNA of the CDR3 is TGTGCCAGTAGGGCCGGGACAGGGATCACTGAAGCTTTCTTT.